Listed below are T cell receptor beta chains from one sample, sequenced in a study of blood T cells in healthy people across ages. Each CDR3 protein is one row after TCRdb ran MiXCR on the 5' RACE reads. The table has 650,000 to 950,000 distinct CDR3 sequences, about 42% seen once. Sequencing was performed on blood. The receptors originated from a man aged 60-69 years in good health. CDR3s include the opening cysteine and the closing phenylalanine or tryptophan. A D gene is named only where the DNA matches it firmly. Some rows mark clone size as missing; the rest say once, few, many or name a class of expanded clone.

d_gene	v_gene	j_gene	abundance	CDR3aa	CDR3nt
TRBD2	TRBV9	TRBJ2-3	-	CASSGPGLAGGGDTQYF	TGTGCCAGCAGTGGGCCGGGACTAGCGGGGGGCGGAGATACGCAGTATTTT
TRBD1	TRBV29-1	TRBJ2-5	-	CSVEGTTGRQETQYF	TGCAGCGTTGAAGGTACGACAGGGCGGCAAGAGACCCAGTACTTC
TRBD2	TRBV27	TRBJ2-3	-	CASSSLGGGADTQYF	TGTGCCAGCAGTTCACTTGGCGGGGGTGCAGATACGCAGTATTTT
-	TRBV10-3	TRBJ1-1	-	CAISGEGVMAFF	TGTGCCATCAGTGGTGAGGGGGTCATGGCTTTCTTT
TRBD1	TRBV6-5	TRBJ1-6	-	CASSYGGWTGVDSAPLHF	TGTGCCAGCAGTTACGGGGGTTGGACAGGGGTCGATTCGGCACCCCTCCACTTT
-	TRBV10-3	TRBJ1-2	-	CAIGQSEATNYGYTF	TGTGCCATAGGACAGAGCGAGGCTACTAACTATGGCTACACCTTC
-	TRBV6-5	TRBJ2-1	many	CASRTRYNEQFF	TGTGCCAGCAGAACACGATACAATGAGCAGTTCTTC
-	TRBV18	TRBJ2-5	-	CASSMGRQESQYF	TGTGCCAGCTCCATGGGCCGACAAGAGAGCCAGTACTTC
-	TRBV20-1	TRBJ2-1	-	CSARGRSPYNEQFF	TGCAGTGCTAGAGGGAGGAGTCCCTACAATGAGCAGTTCTTC
-	TRBV20-1	TRBJ1-1	-	CSAPRGGGTEAFF	TGCAGTGCTCCTCGAGGGGGAGGGACTGAAGCTTTCTTT
-	TRBV7-9	TRBJ1-2	-	CASSLANHGYTF	TGTGCCAGCAGCTTAGCGAATCATGGCTACACCTTC
-	TRBV6-2/TRBV6-3	TRBJ2-2	-	CASKSWGHASTGELFF	TGTGCCAGCAAATCCTGGGGACATGCTTCTACCGGGGAGCTGTTTTTT
-	TRBV18	TRBJ2-1	-	CASSPGHVIYNEQFF	TGTGCCAGCTCACCGGGACACGTCATCTACAATGAGCAGTTCTTC
TRBD2	TRBV7-2	TRBJ2-1	few	CASSLDGTTLNEQFF	TGTGCCAGCAGCTTAGATGGGACTACCCTCAATGAGCAGTTCTTC
-	TRBV5-5	TRBJ2-7	-	CASSRPGQGTYEQYF	TGTGCCAGCAGCAGACCGGGACAAGGGACCTACGAGCAGTACTTC
-	TRBV30	TRBJ2-7	few	CAWSPGQPSSYEQYF	TGTGCCTGGAGCCCCGGACAGCCAAGCTCCTACGAGCAGTACTTC
-	TRBV7-2	TRBJ2-1	-	CASSGGFWNEQFF	TGTGCCAGCAGCGGGGGGTTTTGGAATGAGCAGTTCTTC
-	TRBV30	TRBJ1-2	-	CASLGYGYTF	TGTGCCTCGTTGGGCTATGGCTACACCTTC
TRBD1	TRBV29-1	TRBJ2-7	-	CSVGGTGQGNLEQYF	TGCAGCGTTGGGGGGACGGGACAGGGGAACCTCGAGCAGTACTTC
TRBD1	TRBV5-1	TRBJ1-2	-	CASSPTGLSGGYTF	TGCGCCAGCAGCCCGACAGGGCTTAGTGGTGGCTACACCTTC
-	TRBV20-1	TRBJ2-3	-	CSAPLGGRTDTQYF	TGCAGTGCTCCCCTAGGAGGGCGGACAGATACGCAGTATTTT
-	TRBV7-2	TRBJ1-6	few	CASSAVGSPLHF	TGTGCCAGCAGCGCCGTGGGTTCACCCCTCCACTTT
-	TRBV7-9	TRBJ2-7	few	CASSINPYNEQYF	TGTGCCAGCAGCATAAATCCTTACAACGAGCAGTACTTC
-	TRBV20-1	TRBJ2-1	-	CSACQGNDNEQFF	TGCAGTGCTTGTCAGGGGAACGACAATGAGCAGTTCTTC
-	TRBV27	TRBJ1-6	-	CASSFWAPQSPLHF	TGTGCCAGCAGTTTTTGGGCACCCCAATCACCCCTCCACTTT
-	TRBV10-3	TRBJ1-4	-	CAISESAANEKLFF	TGTGCCATCAGTGAGTCGGCAGCTAATGAAAAACTGTTTTTT
-	TRBV4-3	TRBJ1-1	-	CASSQDRSDIMNTEAFF	TGCGCCAGCAGCCAAGATCGTTCGGACATTATGAACACTGAAGCTTTCTTT
-	TRBV20-1	TRBJ2-1	few	CSARDSEGGGEQFF	TGCAGTGCTAGAGATAGTGAGGGCGGTGGCGAGCAGTTCTTC
TRBD1	TRBV27	TRBJ2-7	few	CASSIQGAYYEQYF	TGTGCCAGCAGTATACAGGGGGCGTATTACGAGCAGTACTTC